The clone carrying this T cell receptor beta chain was recorded once. The data derive from a study of T cell changes during pregnancy in multiple sclerosis. Using immunoSEQ multiplex PCR, the repertoire was profiled, and TCRdb retains in-frame clones only, with some absent. Of roughly 40,000 clones listed, about 92% were seen once; the top ten hold 1% to 1.5%. The CDR3 spans 15 residues. The V end lost 7 bases, the J end lost 3 bases, and 16 bases lay between the germline ends. Germline values: CDR1 SNHLY, CDR2 FYNNEI. This clonotype was obtained from a female donor with multiple sclerosis, enrolled in a pregnancy study. The chain couples TRBV2 to TRBJ2-4; no firm D call. Here the sequenced sample was peripheral blood, taken before pregnancy. This CDR3 reads CASTKSLGDKNIQYF. CDR3 nucleotides: TGTGCCAGCACCAAAAGCCTAGGAGACAAAAACATTCAGTACTTC. The variable domain in full, completed from reference TRBV2 and TRBJ2-4, reads EPEVTQTPSHQVTQMGQEVILRCVPISNHLYFYWYRQILGQKVEFLVSFYNNEISEKSEIFDDQFSVERPDGSNFTLKIRSTKLEDSAMYFCASTKSLGDKNIQYFGAGTRLSVL.